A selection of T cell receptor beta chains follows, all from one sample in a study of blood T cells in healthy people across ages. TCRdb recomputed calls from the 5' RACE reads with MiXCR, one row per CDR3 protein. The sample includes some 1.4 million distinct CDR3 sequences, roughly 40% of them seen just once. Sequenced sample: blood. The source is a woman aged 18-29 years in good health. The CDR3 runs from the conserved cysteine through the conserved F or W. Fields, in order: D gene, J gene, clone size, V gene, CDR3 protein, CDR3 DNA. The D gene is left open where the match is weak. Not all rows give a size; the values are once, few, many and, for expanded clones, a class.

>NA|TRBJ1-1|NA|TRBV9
CASSPGAVVPDYTEAFF
TGTGCCAGCAGTCCCGGGGCGGTGGTTCCCGATTACACTGAAGCTTTCTTT
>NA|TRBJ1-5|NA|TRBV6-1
CASQTDSSSLGNQPQHF
TGTGCCAGCCAAACGGACAGTTCTTCCCTTGGGAATCAGCCCCAGCATTTT
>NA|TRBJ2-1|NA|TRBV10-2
CASSKREPQFF
TGCGCCAGCAGTAAGAGGGAACCCCAGTTCTTC
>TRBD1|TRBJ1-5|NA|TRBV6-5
CASSRTGTRGTQHF
TGTGCCAGCAGTAGGACAGGAACCCGGGGGACCCAGCATTTT
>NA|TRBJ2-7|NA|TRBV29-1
CSVAQGPYEQYF
TGCAGCGTTGCTCAGGGGCCCTACGAGCAGTACTTC
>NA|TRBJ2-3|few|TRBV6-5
CASSYSSGSYTQYF
TGTGCCAGCAGTTACTCGAGTGGCAGTTATACGCAGTATTTT
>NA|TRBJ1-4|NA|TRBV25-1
CASSRRSAEKLFF
TGTGCCAGCAGTCGACGGAGCGCGGAAAAACTGTTTTTT
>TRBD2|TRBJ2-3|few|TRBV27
CASSLSRGYGHTQYF
TGTGCCAGCAGTTTATCGCGGGGGTACGGGCATACGCAGTATTTT
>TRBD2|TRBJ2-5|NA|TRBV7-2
CASSFPLLAREETQYF
TGTGCCAGCAGCTTTCCCTTACTAGCGAGAGAAGAGACCCAGTACTTC
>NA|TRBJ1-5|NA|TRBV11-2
CASSLDPPRGANQPQHF
TGTGCCAGCAGCTTAGATCCGCCGCGGGGGGCGAATCAGCCCCAGCATTTT
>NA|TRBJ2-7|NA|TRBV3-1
CASSQGWSYEQYF
TGTGCCAGCAGCCAAGGGTGGTCCTACGAGCAGTACTTC
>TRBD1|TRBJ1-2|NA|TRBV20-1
CSARDGTDYGYTF
TGCAGTGCTAGAGACGGGACAGACTATGGCTACACCTTC
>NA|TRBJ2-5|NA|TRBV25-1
CASSEAGPATETQYF
TGTGCCAGCAGTGAAGCGGGACCGGCTACAGAGACCCAGTACTTC
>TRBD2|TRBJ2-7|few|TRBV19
CASRSRGGGSYEQYF
TGTGCCAGTAGGTCTCGGGGCGGGGGCTCCTACGAGCAGTACTTC
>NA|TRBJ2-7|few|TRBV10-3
CAISEQGKSGEQYF
TGTGCCATCTCCGAGCAGGGGAAATCGGGAGAGCAGTACTTC
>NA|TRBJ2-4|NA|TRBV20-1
CSARTAYERYF
TGCAGTGCCAGAACTGCCTACGAGCGGTACTTC
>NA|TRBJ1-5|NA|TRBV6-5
CASSTQGASNQPQHF
TGTGCCAGCAGTACCCAGGGAGCCAGCAATCAGCCCCAGCATTTT
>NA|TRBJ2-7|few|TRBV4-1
CASSQAHRSSYEQYF
TGCGCCAGCAGCCAAGCACACCGGAGCTCCTACGAGCAGTACTTC
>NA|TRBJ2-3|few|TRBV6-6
CASSYSLDSRDPDTQYF
TGTGCCAGCAGTTACTCTTTGGATTCACGGGACCCAGATACGCAGTATTTT
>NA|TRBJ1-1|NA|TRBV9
CASSVDTGTEAFF
TGTGCCAGCAGCGTAGATACGGGTACTGAAGCTTTCTTT
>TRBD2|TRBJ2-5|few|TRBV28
CASSLGGLPQETQYF
TGTGCCAGCAGTTTAGGGGGACTACCTCAAGAGACCCAGTACTTC
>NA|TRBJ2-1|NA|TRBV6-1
CASSEGHRWAYNEQFF
TGTGCCAGCAGTGAAGGGCACAGGTGGGCCTACAATGAGCAGTTCTTC
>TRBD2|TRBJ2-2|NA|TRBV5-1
CASSAGLAGELFF
TGCGCCAGCAGCGCCGGACTAGCCGGGGAGCTGTTTTTT
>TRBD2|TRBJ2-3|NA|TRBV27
CASSRGTSGGSRTSTDTQYF
TGTGCCAGCAGCAGAGGGACTAGCGGGGGAAGCCGTACTAGCACAGATACGCAGTATTTT
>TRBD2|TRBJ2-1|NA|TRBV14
CASSHSGPRLARPQYNEQFF
TGTGCCAGCAGCCACTCAGGCCCCCGACTAGCGCGTCCCCAATACAATGAGCAGTTCTTC
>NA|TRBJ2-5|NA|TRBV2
CAGSEALRGTLQETQYF
TGTGCCGGCAGTGAAGCGCTTCGGGGAACCTTACAAGAGACCCAGTACTTC
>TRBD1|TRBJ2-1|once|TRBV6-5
CASSYYPQGVSYNEQFF
TGTGCCAGCAGTTACTATCCTCAGGGGGTCTCCTACAATGAGCAGTTCTTC
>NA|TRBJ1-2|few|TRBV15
CATSRDRGQGINYGYTF
TGTGCCACCAGCAGAGATCGAGGACAAGGGATTAACTATGGCTACACCTTC
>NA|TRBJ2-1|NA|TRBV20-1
CSAPYTYNEQFF
TGCAGTGCCCCTTACACCTACAATGAGCAGTTCTTC
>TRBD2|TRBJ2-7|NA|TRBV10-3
CAISEAGDAYEQYF
TGTGCCATCAGTGAGGCGGGGGATGCCTACGAGCAGTACTTC
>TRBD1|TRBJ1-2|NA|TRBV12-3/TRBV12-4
CASSRGQGVTGYTF
TGTGCCAGCAGCCGAGGACAGGGGGTTACTGGCTACACCTTC
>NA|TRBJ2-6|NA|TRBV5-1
CASTKTGTSGANVLTF
TGCGCCAGCACCAAAACCGGGACCTCTGGGGCCAACGTCCTGACTTTC
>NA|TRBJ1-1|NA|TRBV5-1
CASSLVRGEAFF
TGCGCCAGCAGCTTGGTACGGGGTGAAGCTTTCTTT
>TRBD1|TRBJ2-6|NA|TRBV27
CASSLDRAAEGANVLTF
TGTGCCAGCAGTTTAGACAGGGCTGCGGAGGGGGCCAACGTCCTGACTTTC
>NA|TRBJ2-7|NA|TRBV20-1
CSAWALSYEQYF
TGCAGTGCTTGGGCACTTTCCTACGAGCAGTACTTC
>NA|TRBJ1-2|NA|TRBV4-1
CASSQAQLGGYTF
TGCGCCAGCAGCCAAGCCCAGTTGGGAGGCTACACCTTC
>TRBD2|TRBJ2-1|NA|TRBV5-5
CASSLGQGARPGGLADEQFF
TGTGCCAGCAGCCTAGGACAGGGTGCGAGACCTGGAGGACTAGCGGATGAGCAGTTCTTC
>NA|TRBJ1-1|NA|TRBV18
CASSPPRTNAEAFF
TGTGCCAGCTCACCACCCCGGACAAACGCTGAAGCTTTCTTT
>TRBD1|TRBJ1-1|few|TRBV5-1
CASSLLIGTGDGEAFF
TGCGCCAGCAGCCTCCTTATAGGGACAGGGGATGGTGAAGCTTTCTTT
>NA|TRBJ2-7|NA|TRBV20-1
CSARSSDPPYEQYF
TGCAGTGCTAGGAGTAGCGACCCCCCCTACGAGCAGTACTTC
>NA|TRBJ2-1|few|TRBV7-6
CASSSDRSNEQFF
TGTGCCAGCAGCTCAGACAGGAGCAATGAGCAGTTCTTC
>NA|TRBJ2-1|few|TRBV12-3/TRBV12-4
CASSPVGGAIVEQFF
TGTGCCAGCAGCCCGGTGGGGGGGGCTATTGTTGAGCAGTTCTTC
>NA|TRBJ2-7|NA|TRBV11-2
CASSPLEGQFRYEQYF
TGTGCCAGCAGCCCTCTCGAAGGACAGTTTCGCTACGAGCAGTACTTC
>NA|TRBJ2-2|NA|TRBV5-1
CASSLEGANTGELFF
TGCGCCAGCAGCTTGGAAGGGGCGAACACCGGGGAGCTGTTTTTT
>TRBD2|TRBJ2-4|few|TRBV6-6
CASRGTSGPKNIQYF
TGTGCCAGCCGTGGGACTAGCGGGCCCAAAAACATTCAGTACTTC
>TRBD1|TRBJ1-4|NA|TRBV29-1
CSVGQGPNEKLFF
TGCAGCGTTGGACAGGGACCTAATGAAAAACTGTTTTTT
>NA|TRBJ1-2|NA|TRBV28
CARQNGGYTF
TGTGCCAGGCAAAACGGTGGCTACACCTTC
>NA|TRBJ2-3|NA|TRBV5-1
CASSLGVPGKGDTQYF
TGCGCCAGCAGCTTGGGGGTCCCCGGAAAGGGAGATACGCAGTATTTT
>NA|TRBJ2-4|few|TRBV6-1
CASSEVGAVGSEYF
TGTGCCAGCAGTGAAGTGGGAGCCGTAGGGTCTGAGTACTTC
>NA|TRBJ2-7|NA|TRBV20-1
CSASGRAANEQYF
TGCAGTGCTAGCGGGAGAGCCGCCAACGAGCAGTACTTC